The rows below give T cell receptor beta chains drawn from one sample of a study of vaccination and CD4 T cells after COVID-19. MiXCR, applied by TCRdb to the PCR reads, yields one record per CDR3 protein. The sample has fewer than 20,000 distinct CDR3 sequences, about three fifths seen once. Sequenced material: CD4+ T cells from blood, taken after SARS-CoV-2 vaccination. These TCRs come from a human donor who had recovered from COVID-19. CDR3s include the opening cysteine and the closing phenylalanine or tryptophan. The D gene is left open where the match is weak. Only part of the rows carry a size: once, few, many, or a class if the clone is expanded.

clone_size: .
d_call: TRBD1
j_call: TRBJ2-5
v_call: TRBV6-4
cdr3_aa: CASGGDRGYQETQYF
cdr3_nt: TGTGCCAGTGGGGGGGACAGGGGGTACCAAGAGACCCAGTACTTC

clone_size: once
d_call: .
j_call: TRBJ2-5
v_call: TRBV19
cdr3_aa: CASSSSFQETQYF
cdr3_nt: TGTGCCAGTAGTAGCAGTTTCCAAGAGACCCAGTACTTC

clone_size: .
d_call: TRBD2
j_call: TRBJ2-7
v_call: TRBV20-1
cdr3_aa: CSALSGRSWEDEQYF
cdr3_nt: TGCAGTGCGCTTAGCGGGAGGTCGTGGGAGGACGAGCAGTACTTC

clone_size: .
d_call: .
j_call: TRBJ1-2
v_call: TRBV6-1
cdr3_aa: CASSEGSPSYYGYTF
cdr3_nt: TGTGCCAGCAGTGAGGGCAGCCCATCTTACTATGGCTACACCTTC

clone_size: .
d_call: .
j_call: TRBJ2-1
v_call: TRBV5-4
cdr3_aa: CASSPILGVDNEQFF
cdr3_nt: TGTGCCAGCAGCCCGATCCTTGGGGTAGACAATGAGCAGTTCTTC

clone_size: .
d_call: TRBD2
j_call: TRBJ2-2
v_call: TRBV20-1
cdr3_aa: CSAPGLGNTGELFF
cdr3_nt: TGCAGTGCTCCGGGACTAGGGAACACCGGGGAGCTGTTTTTT

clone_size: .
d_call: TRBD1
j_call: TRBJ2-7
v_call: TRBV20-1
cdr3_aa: CSARNPGQGIEQYF
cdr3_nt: TGCAGTGCTAGAAACCCGGGACAGGGCATCGAGCAGTACTTC

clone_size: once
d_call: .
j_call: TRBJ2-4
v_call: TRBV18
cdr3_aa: CASSSTADIQYF
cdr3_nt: TGTGCCAGCTCAAGCACTGCGGACATTCAGTACTTC

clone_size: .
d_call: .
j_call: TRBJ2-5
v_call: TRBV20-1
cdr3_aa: CSAQEDTETQYF
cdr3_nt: TGCAGTGCCCAAGAGGACACAGAGACCCAGTACTTC

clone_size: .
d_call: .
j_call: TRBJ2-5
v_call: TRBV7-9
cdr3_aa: CASTLGQETQYF
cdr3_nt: TGTGCCAGCACCCTAGGGCAAGAGACCCAGTACTTC

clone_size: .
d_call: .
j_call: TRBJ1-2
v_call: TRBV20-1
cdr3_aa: CSARDRGKAAGAYGYTF
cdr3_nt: TGCAGTGCTAGAGATCGTGGGAAAGCCGCAGGAGCCTATGGCTACACCTTC

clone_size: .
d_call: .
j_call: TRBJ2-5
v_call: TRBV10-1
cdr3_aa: CASSFGQQETQYF
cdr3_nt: TGCGCCAGCAGTTTCGGCCAGCAAGAGACCCAGTACTTC

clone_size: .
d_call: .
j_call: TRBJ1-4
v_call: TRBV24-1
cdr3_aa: CAPQDGATNEKLFF
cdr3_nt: TGTGCCCCTCAGGACGGCGCAACTAATGAAAAACTGTTTTTT

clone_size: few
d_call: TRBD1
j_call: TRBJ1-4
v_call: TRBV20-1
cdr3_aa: CSARGGQGGYEKLFF
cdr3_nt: TGCAGTGCTAGAGGAGGACAGGGAGGCTACGAAAAACTGTTTTTT

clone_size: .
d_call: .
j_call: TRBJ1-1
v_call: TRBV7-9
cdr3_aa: CASSRSMNTEAFF
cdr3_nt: TGTGCCAGCAGCCGTTCCATGAACACTGAAGCTTTCTTT